These 27 T cell receptor beta chains originate from one sample sequenced in a study of glioma-infiltrating T cells after dendritic cell vaccination. Clones were read by immunoSEQ multiplex PCR, and TCRdb kept only the in-frame ones, dropping some. Among about 100,000 clones, more than 70% were seen once, and the ten largest hold about 5%. Time point described: after dendritic cell vaccination, including at tumor progression/relapse. The sample in question was blood, obtained after dendritic cell vaccination. These receptors were taken from a human donor with glioblastoma.

This chain connects TRBV28 to TRBJ1-5, with 9 positions matching TRBD1. Per germline, CDR1 MDHEN and CDR2 SYDVKM. V shed 4 bases, J shed 3 bases, and the junction held 7 bases outside the gene matches. The CDR3 length is 16 residues. Here the CDR3 DNA reads TGTGCCAGCAGTTCCTCCGGGACAGGGAACAATCAGCCCCAGCATTTT. As protein: CASSSSGTGNNQPQHF.

The chain couples TRBV16 to TRBJ2-7, with a tentative D call TRBD2 (5 bases). Germline V CDR1 and CDR2: KGHSY, FQNENV. CDR3 size: 15 residues. V was trimmed by 2 bases and J by 4 bases, leaving 15 bases between them. The CDR3 DNA sequence: TGTGCCAGCAGCCAAATTGCGGGCGCCGCATACGAGCAGTACTTC. It codes for CASSQIAGAAYEQYF.

This clone appeared once. A read error may produce the germline difference seen at one junction end. This sequence joins TRBV19 and TRBJ2-7; 8 nucleotides align to TRBD2. The germline CDR1 and CDR2 sequences are LNHDA and SQIVND (reference sequence). The CDR3 is 14 amino acids. DNA for the CDR3: TGTGCCAGTAGTATAAGCGGGAGTGATGGCGAGCGGTACTTC. As protein: CASSISGSDGERYF. Drawing the rest from reference TRBV19 and TRBJ2-7, the complete variable domain is DGGITQSPKYLFRKEGQNVTLSCEQNLNHDAMYWYRQDPGQGLRLIYYSQIVNDFQKGDIAEGYSVSREKKESFPLTVTSAQKNPTAFYLCASSISGSDGERYFGPGTRLTVT.

The chain employs TRBV6-1 and TRBJ2-5, with 8 bases lining up with TRBD1. J was trimmed by 5 bases and V by 7 bases; bases with no gene match: 9. In germline, CDR1 is MNHNS, CDR2 SASEGT. The CDR3 spans 14 residues. This chain's CDR3 is CASTRTGHLETQYF. The CDR3 DNA reads as TGTGCCAGCACAAGGACAGGGCACTTGGAGACCCAGTACTTC.

This clone was seen more than once but under ten times. The rearrangement joins TRBV19 to TRBJ1-2; D possibly corresponds to TRBD1 (6 bases). The germline V gene has CDR1 LNHDA and CDR2 SQIVND (reference sequence). Between the trimmed V and J ends, which lost 7 bases and 4 bases, there was a span of 13 bases. The CDR3 runs to 13 residues. The CDR3 is CASTRGGGYGYTF. For the CDR3, the DNA is TGTGCCAGTACGAGGGGGGGCGGCTATGGCTACACCTTC.

This clone came up a few times. The chain has TRBV10-3 and TRBJ2-7; tentative D call: TRBD1 (6 bases). V dropped 10 bases and J dropped 1 base, with 17 bases sitting between them. The CDR3 has 14 amino acids. CDR1 and CDR2 from the germline V gene are ENHRY and SYGVKD. Here the CDR3 DNA reads TGTGCCACCTCTAACAGGGAGTATTCCTACGAGCAGTACTTC. Amino acids: CATSNREYSYEQYF.

The chain joins TRBV15 to TRBJ2-3, with D possibly being TRBD2 (7 bases). CDR3 size: 17 residues. Per the germline V gene, CDR1 is LNHNV and CDR2 is YYDKDF (reference sequence). V lost 1 base to trimming and J lost 2 bases, with 16 bases between them. The CDR3 DNA is TGTGCCACCAGCAGAGTGGGGGCGGGGGTTGTCACAGATACGCAGTATTTT. Amino acid sequence: CATSRVGAGVVTDTQYF.

The V and J genes are TRBV5-1 and TRBJ2-2, with 9 bases aligning to TRBD1. The germline V gene has CDR1 SGHRS and CDR2 YFSETQ. CDR3 length: 17 amino acids. V gave up 4 bases and J gave up 1 base; unmatched junction bases: 8. The CDR3 loop reads CASSPSPDRGNTGELFF. CDR3 DNA: TGCGCCAGCAGCCCCAGCCCGGACAGGGGGAACACCGGGGAGCTGTTTTTT.

This clone is a singleton in its sample. The chain links TRBV5-1 to TRBJ1-1; TRBD1 is a possible D gene (5 bases). The germline CDR1 and CDR2 sequences are SGHRS and YFSETQ. The CDR3 loop spans 14 amino acids. The V and J ends lost 4 bases and 4 bases respectively, with 14 bases between them. Here the CDR3 DNA reads TGCGCCAGCAGCGCAGCAGGGTGGGGCACTGAAGCTTTCTTT. It is translated as CASSAAGWGTEAFF.

This clone was observed once. V usage is TRBV5-1 and J usage is TRBJ1-2; 7 positions agree with TRBD1. Losses at the gene ends were 4 bases for V and 8 bases for J; bases not matched to a gene: 14. This CDR3 has 15 amino acids. The germline CDR1 and CDR2 sequences are SGHRS and YFSETQ. CDR3 region: CASSRYSGGFEGYTF. The CDR3 nucleotides are TGCGCCAGCAGCCGTTACTCAGGGGGATTCGAAGGCTACACCTTC.

This chain links TRBV2 with TRBJ1-1, with 11 bases identical to TRBD1. In germline, CDR1 is SNHLY, CDR2 FYNNEI. CDR3 length equals 13 residues. The V gene end was trimmed by 8 bases and the J gene end by 3 bases; junction bases not matched to a gene: 2. The CDR3 DNA reads as TGTGCCAGCGGGGGACAGGGGGACACTGAAGCTTTCTTT. Translated: CASGGQGDTEAFF.

This chain links TRBV4-1 with TRBJ2-5; TRBD2 agrees at 11 bases. The CDR3 is 16 amino acids. Trimming cost V 5 bases and J 7 bases; bases outside gene matches: 12. Germline V gene sequence: CDR1 MGHRA, CDR2 YSYEKL. The DNA of the CDR3 is TGCGCCAGCAGCTCAAGACTAGCGGGGACGGGGGGGACCCAGTACTTC. As protein: CASSSRLAGTGGTQYF.

The table lists this clone with a few counts. V usage is TRBV5-1 and J usage is TRBJ2-7; TRBD2 agrees at 7 bases. Germline V gives CDR1 SGHRS, CDR2 YFSETQ. J was trimmed by 5 bases and V by 4 bases; bases with no gene match: 6. The CDR3 runs 13 residues. CDR3 loop: CASSGLRGDEQYF. Written as DNA, the CDR3 is TGCGCCAGCAGCGGACTCCGGGGGGACGAGCAGTACTTC.

This clone was recorded only once. The gene calls are TRBV28 and TRBJ2-7, with D perhaps matching TRBD1 (5 bases). The CDR3 consists of 13 residues. The V and J ends lost 3 bases and 3 bases respectively, with 9 bases between them. The germline V gene has CDR1 MDHEN and CDR2 SYDVKM. CDR3 DNA: TGTGCCAGCAGTTTCGCAGGGATCTACGAGCAGTACTTC. Encoded protein: CASSFAGIYEQYF.

The V and J genes are TRBV5-1 and TRBJ1-1; D remains ambiguous. The CDR3 extends over 13 amino acids. V gave up 3 bases and J gave up 1 base, with 7 bases separating them. The germline CDR1 and CDR2 sequences are SGHRS and YFSETQ. CDR3 sequence (DNA): TGCGCCAGCAGCTCAACAGCGAACACTGAAGCTTTCTTT. Amino acid sequence: CASSSTANTEAFF.

This chain joins TRBV5-1 and TRBJ2-3; 9 bases agree with TRBD1. J was trimmed by 3 bases and V by 0 bases; bases with no gene match: 2. This CDR3 spans 15 amino acids. Germline CDR1 SGHRS, CDR2 YFSETQ. The CDR3 here is CASSLAGQGTDTQYF. Written as DNA, the CDR3 is TGCGCCAGCAGCTTGGCGGGACAGGGTACAGATACGCAGTATTTT. Full variable domain (outside the CDR3, taken from reference TRBV5-1 and TRBJ2-3): KAGVTQTPRYLIKTRGQQVTLSCSPISGHRSVSWYQQTPGQGLQFLFEYFSETQRNKGNFPGRFSGRQFSNSRSEMNVSTLELGDSALYLCASSLAGQGTDTQYFGPGTRLTVL.

This clone has more than one count but fewer than ten. J is TRBJ2-7 and V is TRBV6-5; D perhaps matches TRBD2 (6 bases). This CDR3 has 14 amino acids. The germline V gene has CDR1 MNHEY and CDR2 SVGAGI. V lost 3 bases and J 2 bases, leaving 11 bases between the germline ends. The CDR3 loop is CASSYGWGAYEQYF. The DNA for the CDR3 is TGTGCCAGCAGTTATGGTTGGGGGGCCTACGAGCAGTACTTC.

The chain is built from TRBV2 and TRBJ2-3; perhaps TRBD1 as D (6 bases). This CDR3 contains 13 residues. Trimming removed 6 bases from V and 4 bases from J, with 11 bases in between. Germline assignment: CDR1 SNHLY and CDR2 FYNNEI. This CDR3 is CASSDGQSDTQYF. The CDR3 DNA reads TGTGCCAGCAGCGACGGACAGTCAGATACGCAGTATTTT.

This chain links TRBV9 with TRBJ1-5, with D unclear. V shed 0 bases and J shed 6 bases, with 7 bases lying between them. The V gene's germline CDR1 is SGDLS and CDR2 YYNGEE. There are 13 residues in the CDR3. The CDR3 protein is CASSVGGSQPQHF. CDR3 DNA: TGTGCCAGCAGCGTAGGAGGCAGTCAGCCCCAGCATTTT.

The chain recombines TRBV18 with TRBJ1-1; D is unclear. The V end lost 3 bases, the J end lost 3 bases, and 11 bases lay between the germline ends. The V gene's germline CDR1 is KGHSH and CDR2 LQKENI. The CDR3 covers 14 residues. The CDR3 region has the DNA TGTGCCAGCTCACCGGGAGCGAGAGACACTGAAGCTTTCTTT. Translation gives CASSPGARDTEAFF.

Only one count was recorded for this clone. The V gene is TRBV6-5, the J gene TRBJ1-2; D is perhaps TRBD1 (5 bases). V lost 0 bases and J lost 4, with 9 bases in between. This CDR3 region has 14 residues. Germline V gene sequence: CDR1 MNHEY, CDR2 SVGAGI. CDR3 DNA: TGTGCCAGCAGTTACTCGTGGCAGGGCTATGGCTACACCTTC. Its translation: CASSYSWQGYGYTF.

The sample holds one count of this clone. The chain combines TRBV5-1 with TRBJ2-5; D is possibly TRBD2 (7 bases). The V end was cut by 4 bases, the J end by 4 bases, with 14 bases between. Germline CDR1 is SGHRS and CDR2 is YFSETQ. The CDR3 is 14 residues long. The CDR3 DNA reads as TGCGCCAGCAGCCCGACGGGGGGCCGAGAGACCCAGTACTTC. Its translation: CASSPTGGRETQYF.

This clone has a single count. The chain recombines TRBV5-4 with TRBJ1-2; D ambiguous. Germline V gene sequence: CDR1 SGHNT, CDR2 YYREEE (reference sequence). V was trimmed by 5 bases and J by 6 bases, leaving 14 bases between them. This CDR3 has 13 residues. CDR3 DNA: TGTGCCAGCAGACCTGCTGGCTCCAATGGCTACACCTTC. It is translated as CASRPAGSNGYTF.

A single count supports this clone. The chain uses TRBV5-1 and TRBJ2-3, with D tentatively TRBD2 (6 bases). V was pared by 5 bases and J by 1 base, with 11 bases between. The germline CDR1 and CDR2 sequences are SGHRS and YFSETQ. The CDR3 covers 14 residues. CDR3 protein: CASSHVAGTDTQYF. CDR3 bases: TGCGCCAGCAGTCACGTAGCGGGCACAGATACGCAGTATTTT.

This clone has more than one count but fewer than ten. The CDR3, as DNA: TGCGCCAGCAGCTTGGGCCTAGCGGCTGACAATGAGCAGTTCTTC. This translates into CASSLGLAADNEQFF. The rearrangement links TRBV5-1 to TRBJ2-1, with 7 bases that match TRBD2. The CDR3 is 15 residues long. The germline V gene has CDR1 SGHRS and CDR2 YFSETQ. J gave up 5 bases and V 0 bases, and 5 bases lay outside the gene matches.

The chain joins TRBV19 to TRBJ2-7; a possible D gene is TRBD1 (5 bases). The germline V gene has CDR1 LNHDA and CDR2 SQIVND (reference sequence). The CDR3 contains 13 residues. Between the trimmed V and J ends, which lost 5 bases and 4 bases, there was a span of 12 bases. The CDR3 is CASSASGPYEQYF. The CDR3 coding sequence is TGTGCCAGTAGTGCCTCAGGGCCGTACGAGCAGTACTTC.

This clone has more than one count but fewer than ten. This chain uses TRBV10-3 with TRBJ2-5; 7 bases map to TRBD1. Germline V gives CDR1 ENHRY, CDR2 SYGVKD. There are 15 residues in the CDR3. V lost 2 bases to trimming and J lost 5 bases; unmatched junction nucleotides: 8. CDR3: CAISEAQTGLETQYF. As DNA, the CDR3 is TGTGCCATCAGTGAGGCCCAGACAGGGCTCGAGACCCAGTACTTC.